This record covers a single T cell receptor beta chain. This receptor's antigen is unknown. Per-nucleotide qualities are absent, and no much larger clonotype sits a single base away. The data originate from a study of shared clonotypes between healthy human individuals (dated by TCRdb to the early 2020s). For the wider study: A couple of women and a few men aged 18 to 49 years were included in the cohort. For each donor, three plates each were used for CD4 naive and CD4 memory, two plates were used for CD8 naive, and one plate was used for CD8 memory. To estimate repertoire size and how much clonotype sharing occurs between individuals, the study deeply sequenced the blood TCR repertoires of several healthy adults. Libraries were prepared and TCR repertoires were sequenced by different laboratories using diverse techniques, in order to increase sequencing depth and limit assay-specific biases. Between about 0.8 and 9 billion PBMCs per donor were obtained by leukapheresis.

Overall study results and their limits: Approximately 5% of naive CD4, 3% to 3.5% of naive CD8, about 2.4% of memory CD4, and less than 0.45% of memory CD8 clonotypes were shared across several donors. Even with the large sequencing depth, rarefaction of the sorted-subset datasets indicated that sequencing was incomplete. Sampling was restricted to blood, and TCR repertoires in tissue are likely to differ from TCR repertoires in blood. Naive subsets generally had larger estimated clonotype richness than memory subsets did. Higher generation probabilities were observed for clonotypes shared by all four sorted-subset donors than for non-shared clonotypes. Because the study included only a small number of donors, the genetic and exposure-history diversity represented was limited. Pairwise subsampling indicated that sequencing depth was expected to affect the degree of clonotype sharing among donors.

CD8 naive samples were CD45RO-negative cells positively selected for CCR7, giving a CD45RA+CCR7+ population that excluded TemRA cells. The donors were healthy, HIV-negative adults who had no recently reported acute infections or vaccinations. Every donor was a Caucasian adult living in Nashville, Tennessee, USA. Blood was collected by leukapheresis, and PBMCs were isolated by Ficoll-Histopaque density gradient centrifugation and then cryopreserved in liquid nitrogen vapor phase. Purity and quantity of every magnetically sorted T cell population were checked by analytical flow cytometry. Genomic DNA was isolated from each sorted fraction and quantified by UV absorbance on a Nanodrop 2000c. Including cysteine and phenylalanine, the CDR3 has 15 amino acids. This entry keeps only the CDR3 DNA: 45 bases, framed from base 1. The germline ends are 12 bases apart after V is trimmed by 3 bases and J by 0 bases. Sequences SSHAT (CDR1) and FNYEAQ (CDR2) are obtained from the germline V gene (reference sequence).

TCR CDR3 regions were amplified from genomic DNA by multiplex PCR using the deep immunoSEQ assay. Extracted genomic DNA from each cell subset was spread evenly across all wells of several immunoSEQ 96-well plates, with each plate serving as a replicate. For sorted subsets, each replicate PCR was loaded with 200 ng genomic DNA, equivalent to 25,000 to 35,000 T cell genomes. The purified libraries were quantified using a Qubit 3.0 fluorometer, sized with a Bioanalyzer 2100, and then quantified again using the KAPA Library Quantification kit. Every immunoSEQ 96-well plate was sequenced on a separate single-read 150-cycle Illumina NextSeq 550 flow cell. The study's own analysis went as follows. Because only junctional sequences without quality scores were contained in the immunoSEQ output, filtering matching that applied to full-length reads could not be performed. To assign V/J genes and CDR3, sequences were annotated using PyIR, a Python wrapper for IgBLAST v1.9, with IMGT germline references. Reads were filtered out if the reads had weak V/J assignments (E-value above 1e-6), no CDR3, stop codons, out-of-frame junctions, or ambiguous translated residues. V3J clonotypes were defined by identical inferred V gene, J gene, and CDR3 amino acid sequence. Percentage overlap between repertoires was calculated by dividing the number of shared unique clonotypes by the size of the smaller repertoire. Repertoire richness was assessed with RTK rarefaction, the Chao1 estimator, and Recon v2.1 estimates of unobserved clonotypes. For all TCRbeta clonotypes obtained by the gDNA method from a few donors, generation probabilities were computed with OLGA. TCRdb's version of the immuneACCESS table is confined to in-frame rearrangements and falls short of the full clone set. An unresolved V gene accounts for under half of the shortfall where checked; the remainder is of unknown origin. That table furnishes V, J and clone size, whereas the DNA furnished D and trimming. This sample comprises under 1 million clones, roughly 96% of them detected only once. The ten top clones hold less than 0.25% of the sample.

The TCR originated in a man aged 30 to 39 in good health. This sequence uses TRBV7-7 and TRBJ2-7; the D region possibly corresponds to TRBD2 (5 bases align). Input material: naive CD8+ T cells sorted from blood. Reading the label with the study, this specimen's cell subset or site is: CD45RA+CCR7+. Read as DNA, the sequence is TGTGCCAGCAGCTTCAGACTGGGGAGCTCCTACGAGCAGTACTTC. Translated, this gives CASSFRLGSSYEQYF.